These T cell receptor beta chains were read from a single sample in a study of blood T cell repertoires in COVID-19. Assay: immunoSEQ multiplex PCR; the TCRdb copy retains only in-frame clones and omits some. The sample lists some 220,000 clones, about 85% occurring once. The sample comprised peripheral blood. These TCRs come from a man aged 45-65 years who had recovered from COVID-19. CDR3s include the opening cysteine and the closing phenylalanine or tryptophan. Some rows mark clone size as missing; the rest say once, few, many or name a class of expanded clone.

clone_size j_call v_call cdr3_aa
NA TRBJ2-2 TRBV27 CASSPGTGATNTGELFF
NA TRBJ1-4 TRBV5-1 CASSPTATNEKLFF
NA TRBJ2-7 TRBV5-1 CASSLGQGLSYEQYF
NA TRBJ1-6 TRBV6-5 CASSFGQGGNSPLHF
NA TRBJ2-3 TRBV15 CATSMQGDTQYF
NA TRBJ2-3 TRBV2 CASRLAGGADTQYF
NA TRBJ2-5 TRBV5-4 CASSLEGGGETQYF
NA TRBJ2-7 TRBV2 CASRLSYEQYF
NA TRBJ2-3 TRBV28 CASSPTGRGSLRFADTQYF
NA TRBJ2-2 TRBV7-6 CASSHSLREGNTGELFF
NA TRBJ1-1 TRBV7-8 CASSLDWGSNEAFF
NA TRBJ2-7 TRBV6-5 CASLTGGANAEQYF
NA TRBJ2-1 TRBV5-1 CASSLALAGVNEQFF
NA TRBJ2-5 TRBV18 CASSPTNRETQYF
NA TRBJ2-3 TRBV29-1 CSVEKRRTSGTSTDTQYF
NA TRBJ1-2 TRBV6-5 CASSYATGKDYGYTF
NA TRBJ1-2 TRBV12-3/TRBV12-4 CASSRVLLYGYTF
NA TRBJ2-1 TRBV5-1 CASSKPRLAGSTYNEQFF
NA TRBJ2-2 TRBV2 CASRRTGSNTGELFF
NA TRBJ1-1 TRBV28 CASSLERTEAFF
NA TRBJ1-2 TRBV2 CASSPPGSTTYGYTF
few TRBJ1-1 TRBV5-1 CASTQGGSTEAFF
few TRBJ2-7 TRBV28 CASRSPRGDGYEQYF
NA TRBJ2-3 TRBV5-8 CASSLAGTPSDTQYF
NA TRBJ2-3 TRBV5-1 CASSFLSGSATDTQYF
NA TRBJ2-5 TRBV19 CASSITGGQETQYF
NA TRBJ2-2 TRBV6-5 CASRGTASNAGELFF
NA TRBJ1-1 TRBV28 CASWTLQNTEAFF
NA TRBJ2-7 TRBV29-1 CSGGTNYEQYF
NA TRBJ2-7 TRBV6-5 CASSYSQGYEQYF
NA TRBJ1-2 TRBV5-6 CASSLHMNYGYTF
NA TRBJ2-7 TRBV7-9 CASSFGGAYEQYF
NA TRBJ2-1 TRBV10-1 CASSVNIRQGAGQFF
NA TRBJ2-7 TRBV6-5 CASMFEGVSYEQYF
NA TRBJ2-1 TRBV6-4 CASSPTSGIMNEQFF
few TRBJ1-1 TRBV19 CASSILRQGARTEAFF
once TRBJ2-6 TRBV15 CATSRVGQGAGANVLTF
NA TRBJ2-3 TRBV3-1/TRBV3-2 CASRHGLGGTDTQYF
NA TRBJ1-4 TRBV6-6 CASSLQGAREKLFF
NA TRBJ2-1 TRBV5-1 CASRSSDNTGTGKYNEQFF
NA TRBJ2-7 TRBV14 CASSDRLGRDGEQYF
NA TRBJ2-1 TRBV5-4 CASTGTSGRAYNEQFF
once TRBJ2-2 TRBV6-5 CASSYSNRGRAGELFF
few TRBJ2-7 TRBV11-3 CASSFGSGNYEQYF
NA TRBJ1-5 TRBV7-2 CASRGSWGQPQHF
NA TRBJ2-1 TRBV19 CASRPDRAQYNEQFF
NA TRBJ2-1 TRBV27 CASSLSGASSYNEQFF
NA TRBJ2-6 TRBV28 CASSFTDYYRANVLTF
NA TRBJ1-1 TRBV3-1/TRBV3-2 CASSQARDRAGGRLRAFF
NA TRBJ2-3 TRBV5-1 CASSLVPGGLADTQYF
NA TRBJ2-1 TRBV27 CASSPQYSLSYNEQFF
NA TRBJ2-5 TRBV15 CATSLRTVGETQYF
NA TRBJ2-5 TRBV7-6 CASSLGSPSGRRAQYF
NA TRBJ1-5 TRBV15 CATSPHTGKVSNQPQHF
NA TRBJ1-5 TRBV28 CASSSLDRGNQPQHF